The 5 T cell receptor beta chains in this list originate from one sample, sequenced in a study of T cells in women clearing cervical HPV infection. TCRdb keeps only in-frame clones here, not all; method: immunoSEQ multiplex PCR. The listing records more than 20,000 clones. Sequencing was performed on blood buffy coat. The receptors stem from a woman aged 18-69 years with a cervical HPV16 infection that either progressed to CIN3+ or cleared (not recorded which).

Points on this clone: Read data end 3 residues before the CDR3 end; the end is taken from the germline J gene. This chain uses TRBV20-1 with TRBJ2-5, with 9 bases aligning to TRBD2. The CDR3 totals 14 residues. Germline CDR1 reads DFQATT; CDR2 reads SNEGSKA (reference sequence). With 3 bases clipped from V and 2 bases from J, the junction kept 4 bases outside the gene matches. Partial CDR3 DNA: TGCAGTGCTAGGACAACTAGCGGGCAAGAGACC. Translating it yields CSARTTSGQET. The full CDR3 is CSARTTSGQETQYF.

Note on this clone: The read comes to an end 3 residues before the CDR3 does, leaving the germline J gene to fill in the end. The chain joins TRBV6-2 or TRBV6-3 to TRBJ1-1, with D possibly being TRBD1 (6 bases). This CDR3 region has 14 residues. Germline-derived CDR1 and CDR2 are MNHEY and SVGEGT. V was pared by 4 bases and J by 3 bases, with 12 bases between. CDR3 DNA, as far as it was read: TGTGCCAGCAGTTTGGGGGGGGCTGACACTGAA. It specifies CASSLGGADTE. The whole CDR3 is CASSLGGADTEAFF.

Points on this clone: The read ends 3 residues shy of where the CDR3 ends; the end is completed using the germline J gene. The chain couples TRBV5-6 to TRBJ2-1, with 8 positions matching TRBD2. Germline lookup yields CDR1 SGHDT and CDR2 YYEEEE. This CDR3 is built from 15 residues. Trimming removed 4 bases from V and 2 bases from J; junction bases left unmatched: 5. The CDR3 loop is CASSPTREAYNEQFF. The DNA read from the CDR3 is TGTGCCAGCAGCCCAACGCGGGAGGCCTACAATGAG. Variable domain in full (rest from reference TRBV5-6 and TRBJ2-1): DAGVTQSPTHLIKTRGQQVTLRCSPKSGHDTVSWYQQALGQGPQFIFQYYEEEERQRGNFPDRFSGHQFPNYSSELNVNALLLGDSALYLCASSPTREAYNEQFFGPGTRLTVL.

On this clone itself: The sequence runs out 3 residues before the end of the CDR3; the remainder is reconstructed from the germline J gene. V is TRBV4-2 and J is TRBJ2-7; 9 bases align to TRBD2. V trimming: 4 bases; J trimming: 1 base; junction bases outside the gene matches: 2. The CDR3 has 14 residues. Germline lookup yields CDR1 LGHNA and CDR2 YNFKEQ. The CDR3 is CASSRLAESYEQYF. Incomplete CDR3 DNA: TGTGCCAGCAGCCGACTAGCGGAATCCTACGAG.

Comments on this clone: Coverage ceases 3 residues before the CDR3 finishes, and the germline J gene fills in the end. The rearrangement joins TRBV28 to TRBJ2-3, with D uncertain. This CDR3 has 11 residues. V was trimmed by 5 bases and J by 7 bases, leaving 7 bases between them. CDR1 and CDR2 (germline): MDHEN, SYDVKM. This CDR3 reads CASSVFYTQYF. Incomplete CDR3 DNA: TGTGCCAGCAGTGTCTTTTATACG.